This record covers a single T cell receptor beta chain. The antigen is unknown. CDR3 size: 14 residues. Germline CDR1 SGHRS, CDR2 YFSETQ. Trimming at V came to 5 bases and at J to 1 base, leaving 3 bases not matched to a gene. Both 60 Vbeta primers and 13 Jbeta primers went into the PCR. In the original workflow: As a later analysis found, there were 78 million or so unique TCR beta chains, of which around 9.9 million were shared. Sequencing was performed with immunoSEQ multiplex PCR; in TCRdb, only in-frame clones are kept and a portion is missing. V, J and clone size reflect that table, while D and trimming were determined from the DNA. In the table there are about 120,000 clones, 9% to 10% of which are singletons. This entry comes from a study of cytomegalovirus exposure and HLA in healthy donors. General observations from the study: Based on reports, TCR beta sequences accurately predicted HLA-A and HLA-B alleles for most subjects. CMV serostatus was the sole immune exposure data available.

Nominally healthy donors provided the samples, though records likely missed some immune exposures. The sample consisted of PBMCs. The TCR comes from a young man in good health and CMV-seronegative. V and J are TRBV5-1 and TRBJ2-3; 8 bases are a match to TRBD2. The CDR3 region has the DNA TGCGCCAGCAGGGAGACTAGCGGCACAGATACGCAGTATTTT. The encoded protein is CASRETSGTDTQYF.